This T cell receptor beta chain was retrieved from a study of T cell responses to AZD1222 COVID-19 vaccine. Germline lookup yields CDR1 LNHDA and CDR2 SQIVND (reference sequence). After removal of 6 bases from V and 3 bases from J, the junction contained 4 bases not matched to a gene. The CDR3 spans 13 residues. Data came from immunoSEQ multiplex PCR; TCRdb stores just in-frame clones and leaves some out. Of about 39,000 clones detected, roughly 88% appear once; the ten largest clones hold roughly 29%. The TCR sequence derives from an adult who received the MenACWY meningococcal vaccine as a control. The specimen comprised peripheral blood, sampled 28 days after the second dose of the MenACWY control vaccine. V is TRBV19 and J is TRBJ2-5, with 7 bases aligning to TRBD1. CDR3 protein: CASRGRGKETQYF. The CDR3 nucleotides read TGTGCCAGTAGGGGCAGGGGGAAAGAGACCCAGTACTTC.